The rows below give T cell receptor beta chains drawn from one sample of a study of blood T cell repertoires in COVID-19. Sequencing was performed with immunoSEQ multiplex PCR; in TCRdb, only in-frame clones are kept and a portion is missing. This table holds about 670,000 clones, 80% to 90% found once. The material sequenced was peripheral blood. Receptors originate from a woman younger than 30 with acute or convalescent COVID-19. Both conserved end residues are part of each CDR3. D genes are given only for firm matches. Clone size appears in some rows only: once, few, many, or a class for an expanded clone.

CDR3 DNA	CDR3 protein	D gene	V gene	J gene	clone size
TGTGCCAGCAGTCGGGACACCAGAACGCAGTATTTT	CASSRDTRTQYF	-	TRBV12-3/TRBV12-4	TRBJ2-3	-
TGTGCCAGCAGCTTAGCCGGGGTAGAGAACACCGGGGAGCTGTTTTTT	CASSLAGVENTGELFF	-	TRBV7-2	TRBJ2-2	-
TGTGCCACCAGTGATCTTAGGCGAGGAGGGTTCTACGAGCAGTACTTC	CATSDLRRGGFYEQYF	-	TRBV24-1	TRBJ2-7	few
TGTGCCAGCAGCGGCCGGACAGGTGAGCAGTACTTC	CASSGRTGEQYF	TRBD1	TRBV7-9	TRBJ2-7	-
TGTGCCAGCAGCCCCCCCCCGACAGGGCACAGCTATGGCTACACCTTC	CASSPPPTGHSYGYTF	TRBD1	TRBV9	TRBJ1-2	-
TGTGCCAGCAGCCCACAGCAGTTAAATCAGCCCCAGCATTTT	CASSPQQLNQPQHF	-	TRBV3-1/TRBV3-2	TRBJ1-5	-
TGCGCCAGCAGCCAAGATCAGGGACTAGCGGGGCCCTACAATGAGCAGTTCTTC	CASSQDQGLAGPYNEQFF	TRBD2	TRBV4-1	TRBJ2-1	-
TGTGCCAGCAGCAAGACAGCCACCGGGGAGCTGTTTTTT	CASSKTATGELFF	-	TRBV2	TRBJ2-2	once
TGTGCCAGCAGTCAGACTATACCGACAGGGCGCACCGGGGAGCTGTTTTTT	CASSQTIPTGRTGELFF	TRBD1	TRBV27	TRBJ2-2	-
TGTGCCAGCAGCTCCGCCGGGTCTGAAGCTTTCTTT	CASSSAGSEAFF	-	TRBV7-9	TRBJ1-1	few
TGTGCCAGCAGCGGCGGGACAGGGGTAGGCTACACCTTC	CASSGGTGVGYTF	TRBD1	TRBV5-4	TRBJ1-2	-
TGTGCCAGCGGAGCGGTGACAGGATACAATGAGCAGTTCTTC	CASGAVTGYNEQFF	-	TRBV2	TRBJ2-1	-
TGTGCCAGTAGTCCCCGGGACAGGGTCTATTATGGGTCCTACGAGCAGTACTTC	CASSPRDRVYYGSYEQYF	TRBD1	TRBV19	TRBJ2-7	-
TGTGCCAGCAGCTTAGTAAGCGGGGTAGGGACAGATACGCAGTATTTT	CASSLVSGVGTDTQYF	TRBD2	TRBV11-2	TRBJ2-3	-
TGTGCCAGCAGCTTAGGCACCGGGGCCAACGTCCTGACTTTC	CASSLGTGANVLTF	-	TRBV7-3	TRBJ2-6	-
TGTGCCAGCAGCTTGGATGGCAGGAGGGGAAACACCATATATTTT	CASSLDGRRGNTIYF	-	TRBV5-6	TRBJ1-3	-
TGTGCCTGGAGTGCCGCCTCACTGGGAAACACCATATATTTT	CAWSAASLGNTIYF	-	TRBV30	TRBJ1-3	-
TGTGCCAGCAGCAAACTGGCGACTTCCACCGGGGAGCTGTTTTTT	CASSKLATSTGELFF	-	TRBV7-9	TRBJ2-2	-
TGTGCCAGCAGTGTCCCCGCAGGTGTCCCTTATAATTCACCCCTCCACTTT	CASSVPAGVPYNSPLHF	-	TRBV6-1	TRBJ1-6	few
TGTGCCAGCAGCGACCTGACAGGGTACGCTAACTATGGCTACACCTTC	CASSDLTGYANYGYTF	TRBD1	TRBV7-9	TRBJ1-2	-
TGTGCCAGCAGTTCCTGGGGGGAGGTAGATGAAAAACTGTTTTTT	CASSSWGEVDEKLFF	-	TRBV6-5	TRBJ1-4	-
TGTGCCAGCAGCTCGGACAGAGGAATAAGTGAAAAACTGTTTTTT	CASSSDRGISEKLFF	-	TRBV7-9	TRBJ1-4	-
TGTGCTAGTGGTCTGTCCGTGGGTTGGGACACGGATCAGCCCCAGCATTTT	CASGLSVGWDTDQPQHF	-	TRBV12-5	TRBJ1-5	once
TGTGCCAGCAGTGACTCGCCGACTAGTCCCGGGGAGCTGTTTTTT	CASSDSPTSPGELFF	-	TRBV6-4	TRBJ2-2	-
TGCGCCAGCAGCCCAGCGGGGACAGGGCACCTTAATCAGCCCCAGCATTTT	CASSPAGTGHLNQPQHF	TRBD1	TRBV4-1	TRBJ1-5	-
TGTGCCAGCAGTCTGGACAGGCCTGGAAACACCATATATTTT	CASSLDRPGNTIYF	TRBD1	TRBV2	TRBJ1-3	-
TGTGCCTGGAGTGTACGGGGACAGAGAGTCTCCTATAATTCACCCCTCCACTTT	CAWSVRGQRVSYNSPLHF	TRBD1	TRBV30	TRBJ1-6	-
TGTGCCAGCAGACAGGGGGCCTACGAGCAGTACTTC	CASRQGAYEQYF	TRBD1	TRBV2	TRBJ2-7	-